The TCR beta chain described here comes from a study of cytomegalovirus exposure and HLA in healthy donors. Trimming cost V 6 bases and J 3 bases, with 14 bases left between them. This CDR3 is built from 14 residues. CDR1 and CDR2 (germline): MNHNY, SVGAGI (reference sequence). This clone has just one count. As yet, its antigen is unknown. Study-wide points: In a later analysis, specific HLA alleles were associated with 15,000 to 20,000 TCR beta sequences at a 0.05 false discovery rate. Researchers reported in a later analysis that a missense DCLRE1C variant was tied to TCR beta V- and J-gene trimming. Accounts indicate the classifier identified cytomegalovirus status with strong specificity and sensitivity. Later analysis showed TCR association rates varying by HLA locus, highest for DRB1 and lowest for HLA-C.

This PCR relied on a set of 60 Vbeta primers and 13 Jbeta primers. The table came from immunoSEQ multiplex PCR; TCRdb's copy has only in-frame clones and leaves some out. In the table there are roughly 150,000 clones, about 80% of which are singletons. This TCR was recovered from a young man in good health and CMV-seropositive. The sample taken for sequencing was PBMCs. The chain couples TRBV6-6 to TRBJ1-2, with D possibly TRBD1 on 5 matching bases. The CDR3 nucleotides read TGTGCCAGCAGCCAGGACACCAGTTACTATGGCTACACCTTC. This encodes CASSQDTSYYGYTF.